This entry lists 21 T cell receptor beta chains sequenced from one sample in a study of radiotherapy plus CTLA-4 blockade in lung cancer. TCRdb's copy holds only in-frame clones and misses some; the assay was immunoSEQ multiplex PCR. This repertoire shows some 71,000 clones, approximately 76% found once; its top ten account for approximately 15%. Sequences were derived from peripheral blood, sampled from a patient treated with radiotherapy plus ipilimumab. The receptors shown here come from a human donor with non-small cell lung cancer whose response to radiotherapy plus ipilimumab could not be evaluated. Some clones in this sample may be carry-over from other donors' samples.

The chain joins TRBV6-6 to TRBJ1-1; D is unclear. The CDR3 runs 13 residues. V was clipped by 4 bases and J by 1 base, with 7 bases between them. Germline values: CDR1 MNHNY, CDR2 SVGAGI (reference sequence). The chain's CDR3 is CASSSNKNTEAFF. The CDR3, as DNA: TGTGCCAGCAGTTCAAACAAGAACACTGAAGCTTTCTTT.

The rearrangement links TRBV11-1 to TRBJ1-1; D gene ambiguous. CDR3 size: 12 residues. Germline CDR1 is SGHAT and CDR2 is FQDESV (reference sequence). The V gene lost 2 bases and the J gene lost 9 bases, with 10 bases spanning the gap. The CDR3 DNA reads TGTGCCAGCAGCTTATTTAGTGGGCAAGCTTTCTTT. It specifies CASSLFSGQAFF.

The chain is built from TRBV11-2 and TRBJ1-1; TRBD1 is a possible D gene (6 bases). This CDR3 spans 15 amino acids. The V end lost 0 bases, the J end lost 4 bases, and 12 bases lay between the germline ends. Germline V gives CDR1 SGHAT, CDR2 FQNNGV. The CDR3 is CASSLERGGGTEAFF. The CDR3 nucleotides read TGTGCCAGCAGCTTAGAGAGGGGGGGAGGCACTGAAGCTTTCTTT.

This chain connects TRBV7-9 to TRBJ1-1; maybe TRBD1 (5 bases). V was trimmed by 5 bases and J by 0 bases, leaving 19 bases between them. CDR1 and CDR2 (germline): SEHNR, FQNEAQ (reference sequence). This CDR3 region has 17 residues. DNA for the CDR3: TGTGCCAGCAGCCCCCCTCCCCAGGGCCGAATGAACACTGAAGCTTTCTTT. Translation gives CASSPPPQGRMNTEAFF.

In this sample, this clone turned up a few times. CDR3 nucleotide sequence: TGTGCCAGTAGAGTAAGGGGTGGTACTGAAGCTTTCTTT. Translated: CASRVRGGTEAFF. The chain couples TRBV19 to TRBJ1-1; D is perhaps TRBD1 (5 bases). The V gene's germline CDR1 is LNHDA and CDR2 SQIVND (reference sequence). CDR3 length: 13 residues. V was trimmed by 6 bases and J by 5 bases, leaving 13 bases between them.

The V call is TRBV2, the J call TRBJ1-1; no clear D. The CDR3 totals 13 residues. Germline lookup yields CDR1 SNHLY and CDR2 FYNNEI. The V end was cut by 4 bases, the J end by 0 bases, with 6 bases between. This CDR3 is CASSGEMNTEAFF. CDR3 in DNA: TGTGCCAGCAGTGGAGAAATGAACACTGAAGCTTTCTTT.

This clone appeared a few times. Here the CDR3 reads CATSRDHPGSGQPQHF. The CDR3 DNA is TGTGCCACCAGCAGAGATCATCCGGGGAGCGGTCAGCCCCAGCATTTT. The genes are TRBV15 and TRBJ1-5; D unresolved. In germline, CDR1 is LNHNV, CDR2 YYDKDF (reference sequence). Trimming removed 0 bases from V and 6 bases from J, with 15 bases in between. This CDR3 is 16 amino acids long.

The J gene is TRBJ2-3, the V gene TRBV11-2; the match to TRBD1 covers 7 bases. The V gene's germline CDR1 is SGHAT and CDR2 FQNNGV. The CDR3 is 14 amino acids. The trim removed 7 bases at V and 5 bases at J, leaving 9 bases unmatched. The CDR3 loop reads CASILDRAVDTQYF. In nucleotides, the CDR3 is TGTGCCAGCATCCTCGACAGGGCGGTAGATACGCAGTATTTT. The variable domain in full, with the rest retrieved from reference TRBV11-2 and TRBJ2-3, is EAGVAQSPRYKIIEKRQSVAFWCNPISGHATLYWYQQILGQGPKLLIQFQNNGVVDDSQLPKDRFSAERLKGVDSTLKIQPAKLEDSAVYLCASILDRAVDTQYFGPGTRLTVL.

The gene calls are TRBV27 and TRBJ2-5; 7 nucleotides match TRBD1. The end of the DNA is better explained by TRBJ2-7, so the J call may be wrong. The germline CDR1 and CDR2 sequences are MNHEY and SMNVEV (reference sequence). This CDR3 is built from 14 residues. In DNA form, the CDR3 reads TGTGCCAGCAGTTTAATCCAGGGGGCCTACGAGCAGTACTTC. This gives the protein CASSLIQGAYEQYF.

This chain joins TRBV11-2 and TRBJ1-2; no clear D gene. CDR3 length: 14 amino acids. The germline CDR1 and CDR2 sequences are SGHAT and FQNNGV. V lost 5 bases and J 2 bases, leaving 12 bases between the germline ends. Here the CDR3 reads CASSPPVANYGYTF. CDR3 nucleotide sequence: TGTGCCAGCAGCCCTCCAGTCGCCAACTATGGCTACACCTTC.

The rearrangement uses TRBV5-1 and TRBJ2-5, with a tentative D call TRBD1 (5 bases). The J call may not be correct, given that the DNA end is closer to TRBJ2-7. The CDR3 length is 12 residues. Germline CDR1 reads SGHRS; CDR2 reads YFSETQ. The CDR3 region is CASSQDTGEQYF. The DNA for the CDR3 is TGCGCCAGCAGCCAGGACACCGGCGAGCAGTACTTC.

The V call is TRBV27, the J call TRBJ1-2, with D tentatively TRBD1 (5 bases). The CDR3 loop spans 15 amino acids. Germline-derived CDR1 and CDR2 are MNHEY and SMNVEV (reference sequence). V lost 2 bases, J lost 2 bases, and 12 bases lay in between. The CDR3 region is CASSLEGALNYGYTF. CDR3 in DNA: TGTGCCAGCAGTTTAGAAGGGGCCCTAAACTATGGCTACACCTTC.

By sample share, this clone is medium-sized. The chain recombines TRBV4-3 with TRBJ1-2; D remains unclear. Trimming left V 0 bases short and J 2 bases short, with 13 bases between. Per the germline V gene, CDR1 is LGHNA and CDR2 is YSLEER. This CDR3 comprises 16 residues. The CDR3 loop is CASSQDDSDYNYGYTF. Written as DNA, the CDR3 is TGCGCCAGCAGCCAAGATGATTCAGATTACAACTATGGCTACACCTTC.

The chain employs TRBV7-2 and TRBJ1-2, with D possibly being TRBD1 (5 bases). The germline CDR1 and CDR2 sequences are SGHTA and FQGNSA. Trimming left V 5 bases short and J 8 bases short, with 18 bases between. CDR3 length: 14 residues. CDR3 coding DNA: TGTGCCAGCAGCGACCTCGTGGGACTGGGGGGCTACACCTTC. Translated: CASSDLVGLGGYTF.

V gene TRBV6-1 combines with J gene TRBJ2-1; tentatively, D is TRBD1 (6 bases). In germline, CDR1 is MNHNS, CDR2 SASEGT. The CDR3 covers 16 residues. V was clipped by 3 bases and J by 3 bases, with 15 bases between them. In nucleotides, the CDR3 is TGTGCCAGCAGTGAGCTCACAGGGAACCTCTACAATGAGCAGTTCTTC. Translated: CASSELTGNLYNEQFF.

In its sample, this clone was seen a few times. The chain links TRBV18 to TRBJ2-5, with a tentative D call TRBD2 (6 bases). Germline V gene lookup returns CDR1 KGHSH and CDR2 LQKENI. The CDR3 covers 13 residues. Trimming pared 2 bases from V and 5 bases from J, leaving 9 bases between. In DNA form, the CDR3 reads TGTGCCAGCTCACCAACAGGAGGGGAGACCCAGTACTTC. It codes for CASSPTGGETQYF.

In DNA, the CDR3 is TGTGCCAGCAGCTTAGATTTCGGAGGGGGCGATAACACAGATACGCAGTATTTT. It codes for CASSLDFGGGDNTDTQYF. V usage is TRBV13 and J usage is TRBJ2-3, with D tentatively TRBD1 (7 bases). CDR3 size: 18 residues. V gave up 1 base and J gave up 2 bases, with 19 bases separating them. The germline gives CDR1 PRHDT, CDR2 FYEKMQ (reference sequence).

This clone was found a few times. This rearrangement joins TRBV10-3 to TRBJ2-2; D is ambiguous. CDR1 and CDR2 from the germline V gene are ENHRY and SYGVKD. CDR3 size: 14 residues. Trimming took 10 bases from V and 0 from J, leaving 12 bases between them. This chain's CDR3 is CATYPRTNTGELFF. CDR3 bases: TGTGCCACCTACCCCAGGACGAACACCGGGGAGCTGTTTTTT.

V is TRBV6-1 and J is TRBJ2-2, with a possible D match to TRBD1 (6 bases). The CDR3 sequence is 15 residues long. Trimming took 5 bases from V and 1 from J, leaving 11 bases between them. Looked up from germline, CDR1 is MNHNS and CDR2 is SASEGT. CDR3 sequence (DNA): TGTGCCAGCAGTAGGACAGCCCAGAACACCGGGGAGCTGTTTTTT. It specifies CASSRTAQNTGELFF.

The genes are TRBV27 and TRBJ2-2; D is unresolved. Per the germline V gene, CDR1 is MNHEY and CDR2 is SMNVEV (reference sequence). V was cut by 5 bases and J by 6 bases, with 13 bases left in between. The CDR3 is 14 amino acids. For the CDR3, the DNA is TGTGCCAGCAGTAGCCTACCCCAGGCCGGGGAGCTGTTTTTT. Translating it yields CASSSLPQAGELFF.

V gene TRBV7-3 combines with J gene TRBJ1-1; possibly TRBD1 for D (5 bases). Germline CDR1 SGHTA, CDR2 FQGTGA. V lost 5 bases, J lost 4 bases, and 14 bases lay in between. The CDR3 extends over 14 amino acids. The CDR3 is CASSPRGGTTEAFF. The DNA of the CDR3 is TGTGCCAGCAGCCCCCGGGGAGGGACCACTGAAGCTTTCTTT. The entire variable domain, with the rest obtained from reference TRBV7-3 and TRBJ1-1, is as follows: GAGVSQTPSNKVTEKGKYVELRCDPISGHTALYWYRQSLGQGPEFLIYFQGTGAADDSGLPNDRFFAVRPEGSVSTLKIQRTERGDSAVYLCASSPRGGTTEAFFGQGTRLTVV.